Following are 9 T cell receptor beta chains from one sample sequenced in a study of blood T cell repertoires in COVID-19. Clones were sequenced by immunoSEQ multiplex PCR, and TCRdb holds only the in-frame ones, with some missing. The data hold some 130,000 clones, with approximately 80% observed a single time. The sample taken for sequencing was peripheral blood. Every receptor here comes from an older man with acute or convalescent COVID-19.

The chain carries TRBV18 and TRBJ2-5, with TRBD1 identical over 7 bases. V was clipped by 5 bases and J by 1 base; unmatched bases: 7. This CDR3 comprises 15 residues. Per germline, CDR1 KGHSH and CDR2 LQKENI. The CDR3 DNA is TGTGCCAGCTCATTCGGGACAGCCGCCCAAGAGACCCAGTACTTC. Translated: CASSFGTAAQETQYF.

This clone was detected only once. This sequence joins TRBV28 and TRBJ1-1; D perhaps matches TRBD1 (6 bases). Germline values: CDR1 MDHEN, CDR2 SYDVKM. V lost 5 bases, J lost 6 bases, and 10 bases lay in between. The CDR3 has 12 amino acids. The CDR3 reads CASSKQGSEAFF. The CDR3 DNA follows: TGTGCCAGCAGTAAACAGGGATCTGAAGCTTTCTTT.

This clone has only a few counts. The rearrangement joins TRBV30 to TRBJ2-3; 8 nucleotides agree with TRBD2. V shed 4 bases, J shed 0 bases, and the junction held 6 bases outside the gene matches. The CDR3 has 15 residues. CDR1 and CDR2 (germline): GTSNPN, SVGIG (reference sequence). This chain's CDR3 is CAWTGLAPSTDTQYF. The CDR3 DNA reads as TGTGCCTGGACTGGACTAGCTCCTAGCACAGATACGCAGTATTTT.

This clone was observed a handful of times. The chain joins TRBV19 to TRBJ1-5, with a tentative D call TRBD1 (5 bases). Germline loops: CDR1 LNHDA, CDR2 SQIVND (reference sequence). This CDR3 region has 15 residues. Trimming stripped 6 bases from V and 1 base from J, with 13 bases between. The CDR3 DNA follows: TGTGCCAGTAGGGCGGGACCCCGAAGCAATCAGCCCCAGCATTTT. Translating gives CASRAGPRSNQPQHF.

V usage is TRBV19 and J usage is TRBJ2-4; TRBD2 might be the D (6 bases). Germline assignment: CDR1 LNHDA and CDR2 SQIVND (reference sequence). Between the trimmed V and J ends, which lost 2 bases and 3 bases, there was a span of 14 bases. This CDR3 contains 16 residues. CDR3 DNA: TGTGCCAGTAGTATATTTTGGGGGGATAACAAAAACATTCAGTACTTC. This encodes CASSIFWGDNKNIQYF.

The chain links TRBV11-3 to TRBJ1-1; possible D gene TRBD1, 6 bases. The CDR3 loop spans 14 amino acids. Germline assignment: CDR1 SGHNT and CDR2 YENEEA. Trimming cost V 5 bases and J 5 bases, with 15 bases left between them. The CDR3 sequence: CASSPGSTGTEAFF. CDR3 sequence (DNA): TGTGCCAGCAGCCCGGGATCTACAGGGACTGAAGCTTTCTTT.

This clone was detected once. The CDR3 DNA is TGTGCCAGCACTACAGGAGACGGCTCCTACGAGCAGTACTTC. Its translation is CASTTGDGSYEQYF. The rearrangement joins TRBV6-5 to TRBJ2-7, with D tentatively TRBD1 (5 bases). Trimming removed 7 bases from V and 0 bases from J, with 13 bases in between. Germline V gene lookup returns CDR1 MNHEY and CDR2 SVGAGI. The CDR3 totals 14 residues.

The CDR3 sequence is CASSPPGSRDEQFF. The CDR3 DNA reads as TGTGCCAGCAGCCCACCCGGGTCGCGAGATGAGCAGTTCTTC. The rearrangement joins TRBV3-1 (or the pseudogene TRBV3-2) to TRBJ2-1; no definite D call. This CDR3 is 14 amino acids long. The V gene lost 4 bases and the J gene lost 8 bases, with 15 bases spanning the gap. Germline V gene lookup returns CDR1 LGHDT and CDR2 YNNKEL (reference sequence).

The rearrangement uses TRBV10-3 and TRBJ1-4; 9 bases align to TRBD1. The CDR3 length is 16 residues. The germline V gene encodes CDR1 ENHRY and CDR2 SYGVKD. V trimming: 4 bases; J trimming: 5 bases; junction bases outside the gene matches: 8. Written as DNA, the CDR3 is TGTGCCATCAGTGCAGGGTCCGGGACAGGGAATGAAAAACTGTTTTTT. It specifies CAISAGSGTGNEKLFF.